A selection of T cell receptor beta chains follows, all from one sample in a study of T-cell reconstitution after alpha-beta-depleted transplantation in children. Via MiXCR, TCRdb re-called the PCR reads, giving one row per CDR3 protein. Among 240,000 or so distinct CDR3 sequences listed, around 12% were seen once. The specimen was PBMCs from the stem cell graft donor, collected from the stem cell graft. The receptors were sampled from a human donor who donated a stem cell graft to a child with acute lymphoblastic leukemia. Each CDR3 is given with its conserved first and last residue. Each record gives: V gene, CDR3 protein.

>TRBV9
CASSTPAGSQNTEAFF
>TRBV5-4
CASSLAGTGDEKLFF
>TRBV28
CASSFGGMDTGELFF
>TRBV28
CATRDRTSYEQYF
>TRBV7-2
CASSLAGYQETQYF
>TRBV6-6
CASSQQTGPASPLHF
>TRBV20-1
CSVAPWRGTNTGELFF
>TRBV5-1
CASSLRTSANEQFF
>TRBV20-1
CSARVPGNSNQPQHF
>TRBV27
CASSLAHSGGYTF
>TRBV19
CATQPGQLDQPQHF